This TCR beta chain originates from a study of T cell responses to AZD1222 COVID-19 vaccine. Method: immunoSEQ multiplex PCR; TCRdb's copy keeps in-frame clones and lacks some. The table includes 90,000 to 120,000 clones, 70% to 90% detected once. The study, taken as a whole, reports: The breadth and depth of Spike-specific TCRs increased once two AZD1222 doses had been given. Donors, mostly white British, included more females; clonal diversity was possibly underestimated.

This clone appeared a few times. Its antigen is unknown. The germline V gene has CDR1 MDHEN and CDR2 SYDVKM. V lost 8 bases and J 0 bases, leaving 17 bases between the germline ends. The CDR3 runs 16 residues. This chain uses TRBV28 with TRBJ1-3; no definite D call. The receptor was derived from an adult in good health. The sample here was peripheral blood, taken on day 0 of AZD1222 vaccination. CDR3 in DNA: TGTGCCAGCGGTAACCCGGGTGCGCGCTCTGGAAACACCATATATTTT. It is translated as CASGNPGARSGNTIYF.